A selection of T cell receptor beta chains follows, all from one sample in a study of PD-L1 blockade in urothelial cancer. The table came from immunoSEQ multiplex PCR; TCRdb's copy has only in-frame clones and leaves some out. The sample lists about 2,400 clones; 37% were seen once. The sequencing used tumor tissue, collected before atezolizumab (anti-PD-L1) treatment. All receptors come from a man aged 55 to 70 with urothelial cancer. The CDR3 runs from the conserved cysteine through the conserved F or W. D genes are given only for firm matches. Some rows have no size entry. The others give once, few or many, or a class for an expanded clone.

abundance,j_gene,d_gene,v_gene,CDR3aa,CDR3nt
-,TRBJ2-5,-,TRBV6-8,CATSARGGGVVGETQYF,TGTGCCACTAGTGCAAGAGGGGGAGGGGTGGTAGGAGAGACCCAGTACTTC
medium-sized,TRBJ1-2,-,TRBV11-3,CASSLTGVRSGYTF,TGTGCCAGCAGCTTGACTGGTGTGAGGAGTGGCTACACCTTC
-,TRBJ2-3,-,TRBV15,CATSRDPARADTQYF,TGTGCCACCAGCAGAGATCCAGCAAGAGCAGATACGCAGTATTTT
-,TRBJ1-5,-,TRBV28,CASTRQRNQPQHF,TGTGCCAGCACCCGACAGCGCAATCAGCCCCAGCATTTT
-,TRBJ2-3,-,TRBV18,CASSPLVYTITDTQYF,TGTGCCAGCTCACCACTCGTCTACACCATCACAGATACGCAGTATTTT
large,TRBJ2-7,-,TRBV11-3,CASSSTGMSSYEQYF,TGTGCCAGCAGCTCCACAGGAATGAGCTCCTACGAGCAGTACTTC
large,TRBJ2-6,-,TRBV11-3,CASIPFVGSGANVLTF,TGTGCCAGCATCCCTTTTGTGGGGTCTGGGGCCAACGTCCTGACTTTC
-,TRBJ2-3,-,TRBV6-8,CASSPWGTSTDTQYF,TGTGCCAGCAGCCCCTGGGGGACCAGCACAGATACGCAGTATTTT
few,TRBJ1-3,TRBD1,TRBV12-5,CASGTGSQDTIYF,TGTGCCAGCGGGACAGGCTCCCAGGACACCATATATTTT
medium-sized,TRBJ1-5,-,TRBV11-3,CASSLDSGVVNQPQHF,TGTGCCAGCAGCTTAGATTCGGGGGTAGTCAATCAGCCCCAGCATTTT
few,TRBJ1-2,-,TRBV9,CASSAPEDYGYTF,TGTGCCAGCAGCGCTCCCGAGGACTATGGCTACACCTTC
-,TRBJ2-3,-,TRBV18,CASSPTLFATDTQYF,TGTGCCAGCTCACCGACTCTGTTCGCCACAGATACGCAGTATTTT
-,TRBJ1-1,TRBD1,TRBV29-1,CSVGDTRGQGAFF,TGCAGCGTTGGGGATACCAGGGGGCAAGGGGCTTTCTTT
-,TRBJ1-2,TRBD1,TRBV6-8,CASSYGTGDYGYTF,TGTGCCAGCAGTTACGGGACAGGGGACTATGGCTACACCTTC
medium-sized,TRBJ2-1,-,TRBV6-8,CASSPGERGIYNEQFF,TGTGCCAGCAGTCCCGGGGAACGGGGAATCTACAATGAGCAGTTCTTC
-,TRBJ2-5,TRBD1,TRBV28,CASTPGTARETQYF,TGTGCCAGCACTCCGGGGACAGCCCGGGAGACCCAGTACTTC
-,TRBJ1-1,TRBD1,TRBV28,CASSFRSGGAGTEAFF,TGTGCCAGCAGTTTCAGATCAGGGGGCGCGGGCACTGAAGCTTTCTTT
few,TRBJ2-2,-,TRBV9,CASSVAAATGELFF,TGTGCCAGCAGCGTAGCGGCAGCTACCGGGGAGCTGTTTTTT
-,TRBJ1-5,-,TRBV30,CASGGNQPQHF,TGTGCCTCGGGGGGGAACCAGCCCCAGCATTTT
few,TRBJ1-2,-,TRBV5-3,CARSLEGLIGQSYGYTF,TGTGCCAGAAGCTTGGAGGGACTTATAGGACAATCCTATGGCTACACCTTC
-,TRBJ1-4,TRBD1,TRBV30,CAWSRGNEKLFF,TGTGCCTGGAGCAGGGGGAATGAAAAACTGTTTTTT
few,TRBJ2-3,-,TRBV4-1,CASSQLTDTQYF,TGCGCCAGCAGCCAACTAACAGATACGCAGTATTTT
medium-sized,TRBJ2-3,-,TRBV11-3,CASSLVGGTTDTQYF,TGTGCCAGCAGCTTAGTCGGAGGTACCACAGATACGCAGTATTTT
-,TRBJ2-2,TRBD1,TRBV28,CASGDRNTGELFF,TGTGCCAGCGGGGACAGAAACACCGGGGAGCTGTTTTTT
-,TRBJ1-1,TRBD1,TRBV6-8,CASSSYRDRGKTEAFF,TGTGCCAGCAGTTCATACCGGGACAGGGGAAAGACTGAAGCTTTCTTT
few,TRBJ2-1,-,TRBV6-8,CASRPDSAYNEQFF,TGTGCCAGCAGACCCGACAGCGCCTACAATGAGCAGTTCTTC
-,TRBJ1-5,TRBD1,TRBV10-2,CASRTGVFQPQHF,TGCGCCAGCAGGACAGGGGTGTTTCAGCCCCAGCATTTT
-,TRBJ2-3,-,TRBV30,CAWSRRGAGADTQYF,TGTGCCTGGAGTCGCCGGGGGGCCGGGGCAGATACGCAGTATTTT
medium-sized,TRBJ2-5,TRBD2,TRBV11-3,CASSLKYRAGTRSETQYF,TGTGCCAGCAGCTTAAAATACCGAGCGGGGACGCGTTCGGAGACCCAGTACTTC
-,TRBJ2-3,-,TRBV27,CASSSLGPSTDTQYF,TGTGCCAGCAGTTCTCTTGGCCCCAGCACAGATACGCAGTATTTT
few,TRBJ1-4,TRBD1,TRBV9,CASTARGLGEKLFF,TGTGCCAGCACCGCGAGGGGGCTAGGTGAAAAACTGTTTTTT
-,TRBJ1-6,-,TRBV11-3,CASSDHGGMGSPLHF,TGTGCCAGCAGCGATCACGGGGGAATGGGGTCACCCCTCCACTTT
-,TRBJ1-1,-,TRBV6-8,CASSYPDSLEAFF,TGTGCCAGCAGTTACCCTGACAGCCTTGAAGCTTTCTTT
-,TRBJ2-5,-,TRBV9,CASSVVLGETQYF,TGTGCCAGCAGCGTAGTTTTGGGTGAGACCCAGTACTTC
-,TRBJ1-1,-,TRBV28,CASMRVRYTEAFF,TGTGCCAGCATGAGGGTTAGGTACACTGAAGCTTTCTTT
-,TRBJ2-6,-,TRBV18,CASSPSSYSGANVLTF,TGTGCCAGCTCACCGTCTTCCTACTCTGGGGCCAACGTCCTGACTTTC
-,TRBJ1-5,-,TRBV6-8,CASRTERGGGIGAQHF,TGTGCCAGCAGGACCGAGCGAGGCGGGGGGATCGGGGCCCAGCATTTT
-,TRBJ2-7,-,TRBV10-2,CASSDSPNEQYF,TGCGCCAGCAGTGACTCCCCTAACGAGCAGTACTTC
once,TRBJ1-1,TRBD1,TRBV15,CATSSPRQGVGMNTEAFF,TGTGCCACCAGCAGCCCTAGACAGGGTGTGGGAATGAACACTGAAGCTTTCTTT
-,TRBJ1-6,TRBD1,TRBV4-1,CASSQDLGGAIVSPLHF,TGCGCCAGCAGCCAAGATCTAGGGGGCGCCATTGTTAGCCCCCTCCACTTT
-,TRBJ1-3,-,TRBV4-1,CASSQASQDRNTIYF,TGCGCCAGCAGCCAAGCCAGCCAGGATAGAAACACCATATATTTT
-,TRBJ2-3,TRBD2,TRBV6-8,CASSYSPGLGGSDTQYF,TGTGCCAGCAGTTACTCACCGGGACTAGGGGGATCGGATACGCAGTATTTT
few,TRBJ1-1,TRBD1,TRBV30,CAWSVWDRVATEAFF,TGTGCCTGGAGTGTTTGGGACAGGGTGGCCACTGAAGCTTTCTTT
-,TRBJ2-7,-,TRBV6-8,CASRETVYEQYF,TGTGCCAGCAGAGAGACAGTCTACGAGCAGTACTTC
few,TRBJ2-1,-,TRBV4-1,CASSRQPRRADPGEQFF,TGCGCCAGCAGCCGCCAGCCTCGGCGGGCGGATCCCGGGGAGCAGTTCTTC
few,TRBJ2-7,TRBD1,TRBV10-3,CAIRRTGQGYEQYF,TGTGCCATCAGGCGCACGGGACAGGGGTACGAGCAGTACTTC
-,TRBJ2-1,TRBD2,TRBV5-1,CASKAASGAKTGNEQFF,TGCGCCAGCAAAGCGGCTAGCGGGGCCAAAACGGGCAATGAGCAGTTCTTC